The following is a TCR beta chain sequence with its context. These data originate in a study of blood T cell repertoires in COVID-19. Looking at the study overall: The study drew acute and convalescent COVID-19 samples from the United States, Italy and Spain.

The germline CDR1 and CDR2 sequences are MDHEN and SYDVKM. V shed 2 bases and J shed 7 bases, with 18 bases lying between them. The CDR3 consists of 15 residues. Profiled with immunoSEQ multiplex PCR; TCRdb holds only in-frame clones, not every one. The table includes about 210,000 clones, 80% to 85% detected once. Sequencing was done on a sample of PBMCs or T cells enriched from blood (not recorded which). The source is a woman aged 45-65 years with acute COVID-19. The J gene is TRBJ2-7, the V gene TRBV28, with D tentatively TRBD1 (5 bases). The CDR3 DNA reads as TGTGCCAGCAGTTTACAGTCCGCAGGGCGTCAAGAGCAGTACTTC. Its protein is CASSLQSAGRQEQYF. The entire variable domain, with the rest obtained from reference TRBV28 and TRBJ2-7, is as follows: DVKVTQSSRYLVKRTGEKVFLECVQDMDHENMFWYRQDPGLGLRLIYFSYDVKMKEKGDIPEGYSVSREKKERFSLILESASTNQTSMYLCASSLQSAGRQEQYFGPGTRLTVT.